The 20 T cell receptor beta chains below all came from one sample that was sequenced in a study of blood T cell repertoires in COVID-19. Libraries were prepared by immunoSEQ multiplex PCR; TCRdb keeps only in-frame clonotypes and omits some of them. The sample lists approximately 250,000 clones; approximately 82% were seen once. Sequenced sample: peripheral blood. The source of these receptors is a man aged 35 to 55 who had recovered from COVID-19.

The chain has TRBV6-5 and TRBJ1-2, with 7 bases fitting TRBD1. The germline gives CDR1 MNHEY, CDR2 SVGAGI. The CDR3 runs to 14 residues. J gave up 3 bases and V 6 bases, and 7 bases lay outside the gene matches. The CDR3 here is CASRPDREDYGYTF. The CDR3 DNA follows: TGTGCCAGCAGACCCGACAGGGAGGACTATGGCTACACCTTC.

The chain joins TRBV21-1 to TRBJ2-3; TRBD1 was called by the table and not checked on the DNA. TRBV21-1 is classified as a pseudogene. This CDR3 has 17 residues. CDR3 sequence (DNA): TGTGCCAGCAGCCAGGGGGGCAGGGGGCTGAGCACAGATACGCAGTATTTT. Residues: CASSQGGRGLSTDTQYF.

V is TRBV6-2 or TRBV6-3 and J is TRBJ2-5; 7 bases agree with TRBD2. The ends lost 5 bases at V and 5 bases at J; junction bases unmatched: 5. Germline CDR1 reads MNHEY; CDR2 reads SVGEGT. The CDR3 is 13 amino acids. CDR3 coding DNA: TGTGCCAGCAGTAACCAGCGGGGTGAGACCCAGTACTTC. Protein: CASSNQRGETQYF.

V is TRBV19 and J is TRBJ1-4; D might be TRBD1 (6 bases). The germline gives CDR1 LNHDA, CDR2 SQIVND (reference sequence). The CDR3 has 16 amino acids. V was shortened by 5 bases and J by 0 bases, with 13 bases between the two germline ends. This chain's CDR3 is CASSLGGTATNEKLFF. CDR3 DNA sequence: TGTGCCAGTAGTCTTGGGGGCACCGCAACTAATGAAAAACTGTTTTTT.

This chain uses TRBV29-1 with TRBJ2-3; tentative D call: TRBD2 (5 bases). The V and J ends lost 6 bases and 3 bases respectively, with 19 bases between them. The CDR3 is 15 amino acids. Germline lookup yields CDR1 SQVTM and CDR2 ANQGSEA. The CDR3 nucleotides are TGCAGCGTCGCGGGCCAAGGCCGAAGAACAGATACGCAGTATTTT. Protein sequence: CSVAGQGRRTDTQYF.

V is TRBV13 and J is TRBJ1-2; 9 positions agree with TRBD1. Germline loops: CDR1 PRHDT, CDR2 FYEKMQ (reference sequence). The trim removed 5 bases at V and 8 bases at J, leaving 12 bases unmatched. The CDR3 length is 15 residues. This chain's CDR3 is CASSPTGQGWAGYTF. CDR3 DNA sequence: TGTGCCAGCAGCCCAACGGGACAGGGATGGGCGGGCTACACCTTC.

The chain uses TRBV5-1 and TRBJ1-1; D perhaps matches TRBD1 (6 bases). From germline, CDR1 is SGHRS and CDR2 YFSETQ. The CDR3 runs to 15 residues. The V gene lost 3 bases and the J gene lost 0 bases, with 12 bases spanning the gap. DNA for the CDR3: TGCGCCAGCAGCTCAGGGGTGGGATTGAACACTGAAGCTTTCTTT. Amino acids: CASSSGVGLNTEAFF. Variable domain in full (rest from reference TRBV5-1 and TRBJ1-1): KAGVTQTPRYLIKTRGQQVTLSCSPISGHRSVSWYQQTPGQGLQFLFEYFSETQRNKGNFPGRFSGRQFSNSRSEMNVSTLELGDSALYLCASSSGVGLNTEAFFGQGTRLTVV.

CDR3 sequence: CASRRGHTGELFF. The CDR3 DNA is TGTGCCAGCAGGCGAGGGCACACCGGGGAGCTGTTTTTT. The genes are TRBV6-4 and TRBJ2-2; perhaps TRBD2 as D (5 bases). The ends were cut back, 6 bases at V and 3 bases at J, with 8 bases in the middle. Germline V gives CDR1 MRHNA, CDR2 SNTAGT. The CDR3 has 13 residues.

This clone has only a few counts. The chain joins TRBV24-1 to TRBJ2-1; the match to TRBD1 covers 7 bases. The CDR3 covers 12 residues. The V segment lost 2 bases and the J segment 11 bases; nucleotides outside the gene matches: 2. Germline V CDR1 and CDR2: KGHDR, SFDVKD. The CDR3 DNA sequence: TGTGCCACCAGTGATTCGGGACAGCAGCAGTTCTTC. This encodes CATSDSGQQQFF.

This sequence joins TRBV2 and TRBJ2-3, with TRBD1 matching over 7 bases. After removal of 7 bases from V and 4 bases from J, the junction contained 8 bases not matched to a gene. This CDR3 region has 14 residues. Germline-derived CDR1 and CDR2 are SNHLY and FYNNEI. The CDR3 DNA reads TGTGCCAGCAACCGACAGGGCGGCGCAGATACGCAGTATTTT. Residues: CASNRQGGADTQYF.

This clone was observed at least ten times. The rearrangement uses TRBV6-5 and TRBJ2-7; 7 bases map to TRBD1. Trimming removed 4 bases from V and 2 bases from J; junction bases left unmatched: 8. The CDR3 loop spans 15 amino acids. Germline V gives CDR1 MNHEY, CDR2 SVGAGI. The CDR3 DNA follows: TGTGCCAGCAGTTCCCCCGGGACAGTAACCTACGAGCAGTACTTC. Translating gives CASSSPGTVTYEQYF.

The chain couples TRBV6-5 to TRBJ1-5; TRBD1 aligns across 7 bases. The J segment lost 1 base and the V segment lost 8 bases, leaving 8 bases of the junction unmatched. The CDR3 spans 15 residues. The germline V gene has CDR1 MNHEY and CDR2 SVGAGI. This CDR3 is CASRSDRESNQPQHF. The DNA for the CDR3 is TGTGCCAGCCGCTCCGACAGGGAAAGCAATCAGCCCCAGCATTTT.

The V gene is TRBV19, the J gene TRBJ1-5, with no clear D. The CDR3 runs 13 residues. Germline V gene data show CDR1 as LNHDA and CDR2 as SQIVND (reference sequence). Between the trimmed V and J ends, which lost 6 bases and 4 bases, there was a span of 10 bases. In DNA form, the CDR3 reads TGTGCCAGTAGGCGGCAGCTAAATCAGCCCCAGCATTTT. Translated, it gives CASRRQLNQPQHF.

The CDR3 loop is CASSTLAGVAQFF. The CDR3 DNA reads TGTGCCAGTAGCACACTAGCGGGAGTTGCGCAGTTCTTC. V usage is TRBV19 and J usage is TRBJ2-1; TRBD2 agrees at 11 bases. The germline V gene has CDR1 LNHDA and CDR2 SQIVND (reference sequence). The CDR3 is 13 amino acids. The junction had 7 bases not matched to a gene; V was cut back by 6 bases and J by 12 bases.

CDR3 amino acids: CASSQGSGIGPQHF. The CDR3 DNA sequence: TGTGCCAGTAGTCAAGGATCAGGGATAGGGCCCCAGCATTTT. The chain couples TRBV19 to TRBJ1-5, with TRBD1 as a possible D gene (5 bases). Per the germline V gene, CDR1 is LNHDA and CDR2 is SQIVND (reference sequence). This CDR3 region has 14 residues. Trimming left V 5 bases short and J 9 bases short, with 17 bases between. The whole variable domain, filled in from reference TRBV19 and TRBJ1-5, reads DGGITQSPKYLFRKEGQNVTLSCEQNLNHDAMYWYRQDPGQGLRLIYYSQIVNDFQKGDIAEGYSVSREKKESFPLTVTSAQKNPTAFYLCASSQGSGIGPQHFGDGTRLSIL.

This clone was picked up a small number of times. J is TRBJ2-7 and V is TRBV6-1, with 9 bases fitting TRBD2. The germline gives CDR1 MNHNS, CDR2 SASEGT. J lost 5 bases, V lost 3 bases, and 8 bases had no gene match. There are 15 residues in the CDR3. DNA of the CDR3: TGTGCCAGCAGTGAGGTTAGCGGGAGTTCCAACGAGCAGTACTTC. It is translated as CASSEVSGSSNEQYF.

The chain combines TRBV5-4 with TRBJ2-3, with D tentatively TRBD2 (7 bases). The CDR3 is 16 residues long. The germline CDR1 and CDR2 sequences are SGHNT and YYREEE (reference sequence). V shed 4 bases and J shed 1 base, with 16 bases lying between them. The CDR3 sequence: CASSPGGGERTDTQYF. CDR3 sequence (DNA): TGTGCCAGCAGCCCGGGGGGCGGGGAGCGCACAGATACGCAGTATTTT.

This clone was seen a single time. For the CDR3, the DNA is TGCAGTGCTAGTGCGGAGGGATCAACTAATGAAAAACTGTTTTTT. This translates into CSASAEGSTNEKLFF. The V call is TRBV20-1, the J call TRBJ1-4; D gene unclear. The CDR3 sequence is 15 residues long. The V and J ends lost 3 bases and 0 bases respectively, with 11 bases between them. Germline V gene data show CDR1 as DFQATT and CDR2 as SNEGSKA (reference sequence).

The CDR3 DNA follows: TGTGCCACCAGTGATTTCGAAGCGGGAGCTGGGGAGCAGTTCTTC. Translated, it gives CATSDFEAGAGEQFF. This chain connects TRBV24-1 to TRBJ2-1; TRBD2 aligns across 8 bases. This CDR3 region has 15 residues. V shed 1 base, J shed 10 bases, and the junction held 8 bases outside the gene matches. Germline CDR1 and CDR2: KGHDR and SFDVKD.

The V call is TRBV13, the J call TRBJ2-3, with 12 bases that match TRBD2. Germline-derived CDR1 and CDR2 are PRHDT and FYEKMQ (reference sequence). Unmatched junction bases numbered 2, after V lost 6 bases and J lost 7 bases. CDR3 length equals 13 residues. The DNA of the CDR3 is TGTGCCAGCAGACTAGCGGGGGGTAATACGCAGTATTTT. It yields the protein CASRLAGGNTQYF.